The clone carrying this T cell receptor (beta chain) has ten or more counts. The antigen remains unidentified. RNA transcripts provided the source from which TCR beta CDR3 regions were amplified. When the TCR CDR3 underwent first-round RT-PCR, the HTBI primer set was used. MiXCR, run by TCRdb on the multiplex PCR reads, gives a single entry per CDR3 protein. The sample holds roughly 500,000 distinct CDR3 sequences, about 43% seen once. V shed 2 bases and J shed 6 bases, with 11 bases lying between them. Per germline, CDR1 SGHRS and CDR2 YFSETQ. The length of the CDR3 is 13 residues. The sample is drawn from a study of T cells in Graves' hyperthyroidism and ophthalmopathy. Reasons for excluding patients were uncontrolled infection, other autoimmune disease, pregnancy or lactation. Study-wide points: In the blood, most expanded thyroid clonotypes above 0.001 appeared as well. A median around six months before onset, the model predicted ophthalmopathy.

This TCR was recovered from an adult woman with Graves' disease, either hyperthyroidism or ophthalmopathy (not recorded which). The chain joins TRBV5-1 to TRBJ1-1; perhaps TRBD1 as D (6 bases). The sequenced sample was peripheral blood or thyroid tissue (not recorded which). The CDR3 nucleotides are TGCGCCAGCAGCTTCCAGGGGTCCGCTGAAGCTTTCTTT. It yields the protein CASSFQGSAEAFF.